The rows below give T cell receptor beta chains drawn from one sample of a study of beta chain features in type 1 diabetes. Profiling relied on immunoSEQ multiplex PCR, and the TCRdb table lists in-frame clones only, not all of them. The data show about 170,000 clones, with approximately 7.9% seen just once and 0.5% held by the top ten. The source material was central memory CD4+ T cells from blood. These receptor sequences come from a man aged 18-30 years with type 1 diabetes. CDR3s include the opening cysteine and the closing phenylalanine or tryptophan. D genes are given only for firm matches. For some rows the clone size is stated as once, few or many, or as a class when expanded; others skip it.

CDR3 protein: CASRPGLIYTGELFF
CDR3 DNA: TGCGCCAGCAGGCCGGGACTAATCTACACCGGGGAGCTGTTTTTT
clone size: few
CDR3 length: 15
V gene: TRBV5-1
D gene: TRBD2
J gene: TRBJ2-2

CDR3 protein: CSVARGLFGGDNEQFF
CDR3 DNA: TGCAGCGTGGCGCGGGGGTTATTCGGGGGGGACAATGAGCAGTTCTTC
clone size: few
CDR3 length: 16
V gene: TRBV29-1
D gene: TRBD2
J gene: TRBJ2-1

CDR3 protein: CASSSLELAGGQETQYF
CDR3 DNA: TGTGCCAGCAGTTCATTGGAGCTAGCGGGGGGCCAAGAGACCCAGTACTTC
clone size: few
CDR3 length: 17
V gene: TRBV27
D gene: TRBD2
J gene: TRBJ2-5

CDR3 protein: CASSQEAGETQYF
CDR3 DNA: TGTGCCAGCAGCCAAGAGGCCGGGGAGACCCAGTACTTC
clone size: -
CDR3 length: 13
V gene: TRBV7-8
D gene: -
J gene: TRBJ2-5

CDR3 protein: CASSYPGSGYYEQYF
CDR3 DNA: TGTGCCAGCAGTTACCCCGGCAGCGGGTACTACGAGCAGTACTTC
clone size: -
CDR3 length: 15
V gene: TRBV6-5
D gene: -
J gene: TRBJ2-7

CDR3 protein: CAWRFRGQGETQYF
CDR3 DNA: TGTGCCTGGAGATTTAGGGGGCAGGGAGAGACCCAGTACTTC
clone size: few
CDR3 length: 14
V gene: TRBV30
D gene: TRBD1
J gene: TRBJ2-5

CDR3 protein: CASSLRYEQFF
CDR3 DNA: TGTGCCAGCAGCTTACGTTATGAGCAGTTCTTC
clone size: many
CDR3 length: 11
V gene: TRBV7-2
D gene: -
J gene: TRBJ2-1

CDR3 protein: CASSILRDTEAFF
CDR3 DNA: TGTGCCAGTAGTATTCTCAGGGACACTGAAGCTTTCTTT
clone size: few
CDR3 length: 13
V gene: TRBV19
D gene: -
J gene: TRBJ1-1

CDR3 protein: CASSLALGQGGDGYTF
CDR3 DNA: TGTGCCAGCAGCTTGGCCCTAGGACAGGGCGGAGATGGCTACACCTTC
clone size: -
CDR3 length: 16
V gene: TRBV5-4
D gene: TRBD1
J gene: TRBJ1-2

CDR3 protein: CASSKAGTDFYEQYF
CDR3 DNA: TGTGCCAGCAGTAAAGCCGGGACAGACTTCTACGAGCAGTACTTC
clone size: -
CDR3 length: 15
V gene: TRBV2
D gene: TRBD1
J gene: TRBJ2-7

CDR3 protein: CASSIGGNGKLGYTF
CDR3 DNA: TGTGCCAGTAGTATCGGAGGGAACGGCAAGCTTGGCTACACCTTC
clone size: few
CDR3 length: 15
V gene: TRBV19
D gene: -
J gene: TRBJ1-2

CDR3 protein: CSVDWTGQNEKLFF
CDR3 DNA: TGCAGCGTTGACTGGACAGGGCAAAATGAAAAACTGTTTTTT
clone size: few
CDR3 length: 14
V gene: TRBV29-1
D gene: TRBD1
J gene: TRBJ1-4

CDR3 protein: CASSFGTPDTQYF
CDR3 DNA: TGCGCCAGCAGCTTCGGGACACCAGATACGCAGTATTTT
clone size: -
CDR3 length: 13
V gene: TRBV5-1
D gene: -
J gene: TRBJ2-3

CDR3 protein: CAWSGTGSEKLFF
CDR3 DNA: TGTGCCTGGAGTGGGACAGGGAGTGAAAAACTGTTTTTT
clone size: -
CDR3 length: 13
V gene: TRBV30
D gene: TRBD1
J gene: TRBJ1-4

CDR3 protein: CASSLLPADSYEQYF
CDR3 DNA: TGTGCCAGCAGCTTGCTTCCAGCGGACTCCTACGAGCAGTACTTC
clone size: -
CDR3 length: 15
V gene: TRBV5-4
D gene: -
J gene: TRBJ2-7

CDR3 protein: CSVEEDTSAYEQYF
CDR3 DNA: TGCAGCGTTGAGGAAGACACCTCCGCCTACGAGCAGTACTTC
clone size: -
CDR3 length: 14
V gene: TRBV29-1
D gene: -
J gene: TRBJ2-7

CDR3 protein: CSVEDREDTQYF
CDR3 DNA: TGCAGCGTTGAGGACAGGGAGGATACGCAGTATTTT
clone size: many
CDR3 length: 12
V gene: TRBV29-1
D gene: TRBD1
J gene: TRBJ2-3

CDR3 protein: CASKLSGVGNEQFF
CDR3 DNA: TGTGCCAGCAAGCTAAGCGGGGTGGGGAATGAGCAGTTCTTC
clone size: few
CDR3 length: 14
V gene: TRBV2
D gene: TRBD2
J gene: TRBJ2-1

CDR3 protein: CASSKGTSGPGELFF
CDR3 DNA: TGTGCCAGCAGCAAGGGGACTAGCGGACCCGGGGAGCTGTTTTTT
clone size: few
CDR3 length: 15
V gene: TRBV5-4
D gene: TRBD2
J gene: TRBJ2-2

CDR3 protein: CASSSLGRGAPDTQYF
CDR3 DNA: TGTGCCAGCAGCTCATTGGGGCGGGGGGCCCCAGATACGCAGTATTTT
clone size: -
CDR3 length: 16
V gene: TRBV11-2
D gene: TRBD2
J gene: TRBJ2-3

CDR3 protein: CASSMWPSGQASEQFF
CDR3 DNA: TGTGCCAGTAGTATGTGGCCTAGCGGGCAGGCCAGTGAGCAGTTCTTC
clone size: many
CDR3 length: 16
V gene: TRBV19
D gene: TRBD2
J gene: TRBJ2-1

CDR3 protein: CASSRGLVDNNEQFF
CDR3 DNA: TGCGCCAGCAGCCGAGGACTAGTTGACAACAATGAGCAGTTCTTC
clone size: few
CDR3 length: 15
V gene: TRBV5-1
D gene: TRBD2
J gene: TRBJ2-1

CDR3 protein: CASSWVGALSTGELFF
CDR3 DNA: TGTGCCAGCAGTTGGGTAGGGGCGCTTAGCACCGGGGAGCTGTTTTTT
clone size: few
CDR3 length: 16
V gene: TRBV27
D gene: -
J gene: TRBJ2-2

CDR3 protein: CAIRATGGGENTEAFF
CDR3 DNA: TGTGCCATCAGAGCGACAGGGGGTGGCGAGAACACTGAAGCTTTCTTT
clone size: once
CDR3 length: 16
V gene: TRBV10-3
D gene: TRBD1
J gene: TRBJ1-1

CDR3 protein: CASSPRTGLRSGNTIYF
CDR3 DNA: TGTGCCAGCAGCCCGAGAACGGGACTCCGCTCTGGAAACACCATATATTTT
clone size: few
CDR3 length: 17
V gene: TRBV7-9
D gene: -
J gene: TRBJ1-3

CDR3 protein: CASSRDRGRETQYF
CDR3 DNA: TGTGCCAGCAGCCGTGACAGGGGGCGGGAGACCCAGTACTTC
clone size: -
CDR3 length: 14
V gene: TRBV5-5
D gene: TRBD1
J gene: TRBJ2-5

CDR3 protein: CASSKASGSYEQFF
CDR3 DNA: TGTGCCAGTAGTAAAGCTAGCGGGAGTTATGAGCAGTTCTTC
clone size: -
CDR3 length: 14
V gene: TRBV19
D gene: TRBD2
J gene: TRBJ2-1

CDR3 protein: CAIQWTGGETQYF
CDR3 DNA: TGTGCCATACAGTGGACAGGGGGAGAGACCCAGTACTTC
clone size: few
CDR3 length: 13
V gene: TRBV6-1
D gene: TRBD1
J gene: TRBJ2-5

CDR3 protein: CASRSSGSSSYEQYF
CDR3 DNA: TGCGCCAGCCGAAGTAGCGGGAGTTCGTCCTACGAGCAGTACTTC
clone size: -
CDR3 length: 15
V gene: TRBV5-1
D gene: TRBD2
J gene: TRBJ2-7

CDR3 protein: CASLWQATNSPLHF
CDR3 DNA: TGTGCCAGCCTCTGGCAGGCCACTAATTCACCCCTCCACTTT
clone size: -
CDR3 length: 14
V gene: TRBV2
D gene: -
J gene: TRBJ1-6

CDR3 protein: CASSLAGGLSYEQYF
CDR3 DNA: TGCGCCAGCAGCTTGGCAGGGGGACTCTCCTACGAGCAGTACTTC
clone size: -
CDR3 length: 15
V gene: TRBV5-1
D gene: -
J gene: TRBJ2-7

CDR3 protein: CASSFGQETQYF
CDR3 DNA: TGCGCCAGCAGCTTCGGGCAAGAGACCCAGTACTTC
clone size: -
CDR3 length: 12
V gene: TRBV5-1
D gene: -
J gene: TRBJ2-5

CDR3 protein: CASSGYLAEQFF
CDR3 DNA: TGTGCCAGCAGCGGATATCTAGCGGAGCAGTTCTTC
clone size: many
CDR3 length: 12
V gene: TRBV5-6
D gene: -
J gene: TRBJ2-1

CDR3 protein: CASRRLAGGETQYF
CDR3 DNA: TGTGCCAGCAGGCGACTAGCGGGAGGAGAGACCCAGTACTTC
clone size: few
CDR3 length: 14
V gene: TRBV2
D gene: TRBD2
J gene: TRBJ2-5

CDR3 protein: CASSEGQGVREQYF
CDR3 DNA: TGTGCCAGCAGTGAGGGACAGGGAGTCAGGGAGCAGTACTTC
clone size: few
CDR3 length: 14
V gene: TRBV6-6
D gene: TRBD1
J gene: TRBJ2-7

CDR3 protein: CASSAWTGRNYGYTF
CDR3 DNA: TGTGCCAGCAGCGCCTGGACAGGGCGCAACTATGGCTACACCTTC
clone size: -
CDR3 length: 15
V gene: TRBV9
D gene: TRBD1
J gene: TRBJ1-2

CDR3 protein: CASRDIRQGRTDTQYF
CDR3 DNA: TGCGCCAGCAGGGACATTCGACAGGGGCGCACAGATACGCAGTATTTT
clone size: -
CDR3 length: 16
V gene: TRBV10-2
D gene: TRBD1
J gene: TRBJ2-3

CDR3 protein: CASSSFGTAKSSGNTIYF
CDR3 DNA: TGTGCCAGCTCATCCTTTGGGACAGCGAAAAGCTCTGGAAACACCATATATTTT
clone size: -
CDR3 length: 18
V gene: TRBV18
D gene: TRBD1
J gene: TRBJ1-3

CDR3 protein: CASTAARQESATQYF
CDR3 DNA: TGTGCCAGCACCGCCGCCCGACAGGAAAGTGCGACCCAGTACTTC
clone size: -
CDR3 length: 15
V gene: TRBV7-2
D gene: -
J gene: TRBJ2-5

CDR3 protein: CASSDTGKKLFF
CDR3 DNA: TGTGCCAGCAGTGACACGGGGAAGAAACTGTTTTTT
clone size: few
CDR3 length: 12
V gene: TRBV27
D gene: -
J gene: TRBJ1-4

CDR3 protein: CAWSRDSPYEQYF
CDR3 DNA: TGTGCCTGGAGCCGGGACAGCCCCTACGAGCAGTACTTC
clone size: -
CDR3 length: 13
V gene: TRBV30
D gene: TRBD1
J gene: TRBJ2-7

CDR3 protein: CASSVAGAGYEQYF
CDR3 DNA: TGTGCCAGCAGCGTAGCGGGGGCAGGGTACGAGCAGTACTTC
clone size: few
CDR3 length: 14
V gene: TRBV7-2
D gene: TRBD2
J gene: TRBJ2-7

CDR3 protein: CASKPVQGSSSGANVLTF
CDR3 DNA: TGTGCCAGCAAGCCGGTCCAGGGGAGTAGCTCTGGGGCCAACGTCCTGACTTTC
clone size: -
CDR3 length: 18
V gene: TRBV5-4
D gene: -
J gene: TRBJ2-6

CDR3 protein: CASSFVQRQETQYF
CDR3 DNA: TGTGCCAGCAGTTTTGTCCAGCGGCAAGAGACCCAGTACTTC
clone size: -
CDR3 length: 14
V gene: TRBV28
D gene: -
J gene: TRBJ2-5

CDR3 protein: CASSLTQGNQPQHF
CDR3 DNA: TGTGCCAGCAGCTTAACCCAGGGTAATCAGCCCCAGCATTTT
clone size: few
CDR3 length: 14
V gene: TRBV11-2
D gene: -
J gene: TRBJ1-5

CDR3 protein: CASVSGTASSGNTIYF
CDR3 DNA: TGCGCCAGCGTATCCGGGACAGCGAGCTCTGGAAACACCATATATTTT
clone size: -
CDR3 length: 16
V gene: TRBV10-2
D gene: TRBD1
J gene: TRBJ1-3

CDR3 protein: CASSYSAATYGYTF
CDR3 DNA: TGTGCCAGCAGTTACTCCGCCGCTACCTATGGCTACACCTTC
clone size: once
CDR3 length: 14
V gene: TRBV6-6
D gene: -
J gene: TRBJ1-2

CDR3 protein: CASSPRAYSAGGVSEQYF
CDR3 DNA: TGTGCCAGCTCACCACGCGCCTACTCAGCGGGGGGGGTCAGCGAGCAGTACTTC
clone size: few
CDR3 length: 18
V gene: TRBV18
D gene: TRBD2
J gene: TRBJ2-7